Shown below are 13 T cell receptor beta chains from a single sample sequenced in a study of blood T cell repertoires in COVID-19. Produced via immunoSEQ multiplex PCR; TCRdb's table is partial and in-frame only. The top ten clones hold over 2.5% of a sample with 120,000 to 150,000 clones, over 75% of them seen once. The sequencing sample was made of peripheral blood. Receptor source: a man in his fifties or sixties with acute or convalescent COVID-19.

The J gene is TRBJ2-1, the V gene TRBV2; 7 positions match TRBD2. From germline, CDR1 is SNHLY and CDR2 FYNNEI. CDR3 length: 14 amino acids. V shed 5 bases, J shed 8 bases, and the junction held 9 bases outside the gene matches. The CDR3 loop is CASSPGTTDDEQFF. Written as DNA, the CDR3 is TGTGCCAGCAGTCCCGGGACTACCGACGATGAGCAGTTCTTC.

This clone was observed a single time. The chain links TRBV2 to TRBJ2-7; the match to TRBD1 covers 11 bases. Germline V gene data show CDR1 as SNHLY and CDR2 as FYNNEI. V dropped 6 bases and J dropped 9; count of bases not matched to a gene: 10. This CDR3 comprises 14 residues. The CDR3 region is CASRAGTGGMLQYF. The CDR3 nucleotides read TGTGCCAGCAGGGCCGGGACAGGGGGAATGTTGCAGTACTTC.

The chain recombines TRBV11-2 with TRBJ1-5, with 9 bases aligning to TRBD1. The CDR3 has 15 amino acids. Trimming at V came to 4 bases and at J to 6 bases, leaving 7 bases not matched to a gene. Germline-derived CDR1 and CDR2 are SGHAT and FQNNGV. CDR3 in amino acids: CASSSGTGLGQPQHF. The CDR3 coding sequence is TGTGCCAGCAGCTCCGGGACAGGGCTCGGTCAGCCCCAGCATTTT. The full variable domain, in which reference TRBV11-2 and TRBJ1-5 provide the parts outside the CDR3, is EAGVAQSPRYKIIEKRQSVAFWCNPISGHATLYWYQQILGQGPKLLIQFQNNGVVDDSQLPKDRFSAERLKGVDSTLKIQPAKLEDSAVYLCASSSGTGLGQPQHFGDGTRLSIL.

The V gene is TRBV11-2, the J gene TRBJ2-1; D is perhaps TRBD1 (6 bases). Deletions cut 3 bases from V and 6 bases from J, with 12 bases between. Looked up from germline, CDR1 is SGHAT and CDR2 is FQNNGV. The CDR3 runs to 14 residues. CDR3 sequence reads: CASSFGGRVNEQFF. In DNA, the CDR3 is TGTGCCAGCAGCTTTGGGGGCCGAGTCAATGAGCAGTTCTTC.

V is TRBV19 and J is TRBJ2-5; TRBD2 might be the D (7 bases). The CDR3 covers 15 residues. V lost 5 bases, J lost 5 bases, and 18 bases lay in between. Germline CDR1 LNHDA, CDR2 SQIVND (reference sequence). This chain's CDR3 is CASSPQGRGAETQYF. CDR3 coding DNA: TGTGCCAGTAGTCCACAGGGACGGGGGGCGGAGACCCAGTACTTC.

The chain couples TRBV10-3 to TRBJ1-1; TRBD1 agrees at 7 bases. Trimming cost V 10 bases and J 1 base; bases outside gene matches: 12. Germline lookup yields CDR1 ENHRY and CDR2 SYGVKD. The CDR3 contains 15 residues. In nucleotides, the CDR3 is TGTGCCACCACGAGCGACGGACAGGCGAACACTGAAGCTTTCTTT. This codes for CATTSDGQANTEAFF.

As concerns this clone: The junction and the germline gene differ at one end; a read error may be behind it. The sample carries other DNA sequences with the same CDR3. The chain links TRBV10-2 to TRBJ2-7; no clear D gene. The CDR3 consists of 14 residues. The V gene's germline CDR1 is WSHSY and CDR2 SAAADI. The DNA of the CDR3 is TGCGCCAGCAGTGACAGGCTCAGCTCCTACGAGCAGTACTTT. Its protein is CASSDRLSSYEQYF.

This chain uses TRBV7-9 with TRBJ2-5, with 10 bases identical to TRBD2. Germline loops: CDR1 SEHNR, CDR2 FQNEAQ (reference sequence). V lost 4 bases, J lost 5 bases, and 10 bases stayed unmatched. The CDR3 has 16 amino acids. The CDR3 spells CASSSTSGAPWETQYF. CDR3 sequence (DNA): TGTGCCAGCAGCTCTACTAGCGGGGCCCCGTGGGAGACCCAGTACTTC.

For the CDR3, the DNA is TGTGCCACCAGTGACCGCAGCGCGGGCTACACCTTC. It specifies CATSDRSAGYTF. This rearrangement joins TRBV24-1 to TRBJ1-2; D uncertain. The germline V gene encodes CDR1 KGHDR and CDR2 SFDVKD. Trimming took off 4 bases at V and 8 bases at J, with 10 bases between the two ends. The CDR3 has 12 amino acids.

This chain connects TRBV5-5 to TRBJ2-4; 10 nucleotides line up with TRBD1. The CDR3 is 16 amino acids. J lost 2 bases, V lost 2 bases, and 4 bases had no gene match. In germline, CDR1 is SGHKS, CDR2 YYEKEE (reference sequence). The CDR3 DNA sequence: TGTGCCAGCAGCTTACCGGGACAGGGGTCCAAAAACATTCAGTACTTC. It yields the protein CASSLPGQGSKNIQYF.

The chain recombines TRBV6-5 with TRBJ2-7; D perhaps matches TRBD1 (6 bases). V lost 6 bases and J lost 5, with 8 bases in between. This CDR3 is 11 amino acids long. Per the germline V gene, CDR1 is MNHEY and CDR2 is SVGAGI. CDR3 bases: TGTGCCAGCAGACAGGGTCACGAGCAGTACTTC. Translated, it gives CASRQGHEQYF.

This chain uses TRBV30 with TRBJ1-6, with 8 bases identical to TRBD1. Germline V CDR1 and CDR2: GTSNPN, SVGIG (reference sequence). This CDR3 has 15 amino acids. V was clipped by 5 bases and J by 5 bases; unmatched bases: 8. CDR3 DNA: TGTGCCTGGGTTAAGACAGGGGCCCATAATTCACCCCTCCACTTT. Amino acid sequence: CAWVKTGAHNSPLHF.

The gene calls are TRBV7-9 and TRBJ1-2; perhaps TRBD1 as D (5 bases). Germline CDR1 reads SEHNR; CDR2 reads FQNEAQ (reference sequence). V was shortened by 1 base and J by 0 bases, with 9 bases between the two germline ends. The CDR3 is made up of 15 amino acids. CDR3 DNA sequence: TGTGCCAGCAGCTTAGAGCAGGGAACTAACTATGGCTACACCTTC. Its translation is CASSLEQGTNYGYTF.